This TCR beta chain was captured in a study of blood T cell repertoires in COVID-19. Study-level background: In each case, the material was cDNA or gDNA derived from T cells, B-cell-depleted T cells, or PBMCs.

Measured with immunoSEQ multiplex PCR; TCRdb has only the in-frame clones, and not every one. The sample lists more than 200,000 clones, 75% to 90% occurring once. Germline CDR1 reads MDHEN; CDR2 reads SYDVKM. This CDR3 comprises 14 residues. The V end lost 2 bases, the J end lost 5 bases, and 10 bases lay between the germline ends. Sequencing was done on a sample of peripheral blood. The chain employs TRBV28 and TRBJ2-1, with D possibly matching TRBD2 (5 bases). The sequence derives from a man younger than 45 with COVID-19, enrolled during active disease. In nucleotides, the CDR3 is TGTGCCAGCAGTTTAATCCGGGGAGACAATGAGCAGTTCTTC. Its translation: CASSLIRGDNEQFF.